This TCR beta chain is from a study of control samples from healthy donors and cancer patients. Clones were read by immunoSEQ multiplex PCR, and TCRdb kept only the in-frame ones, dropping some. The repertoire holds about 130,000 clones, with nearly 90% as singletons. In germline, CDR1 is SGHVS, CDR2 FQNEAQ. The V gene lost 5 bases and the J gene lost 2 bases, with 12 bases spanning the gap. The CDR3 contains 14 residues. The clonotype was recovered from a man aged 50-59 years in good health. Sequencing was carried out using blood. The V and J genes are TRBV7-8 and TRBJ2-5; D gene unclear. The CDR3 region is CASSRASGQETQYF. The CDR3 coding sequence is TGTGCCAGCAGCCGAGCTTCAGGTCAAGAGACCCAGTACTTC.